This TCR beta chain was recovered during a study of blood T cell repertoires in COVID-19. Study as a whole: There were acute and convalescent COVID-19 samples, and they came from the United States, Italy and Spain.

Enrollment of patients from Seattle took place during active infection, with longitudinal follow-up. Data came from immunoSEQ multiplex PCR; TCRdb stores just in-frame clones and leaves some out. This sample has about 200,000 clones, with roughly 92% found just once. Germline assignment: CDR1 SGHDT and CDR2 YYEEEE. V gave up 1 base and J gave up 2 bases, with 9 bases separating them. The CDR3 sequence is 14 residues long. The TCR was taken from a man in his 60s with COVID-19, enrolled during active disease. The chain has TRBV5-6 and TRBJ1-1, with D uncertain. Sequenced: peripheral blood. The chain's CDR3 is CASSLPTFNTEAFF. The CDR3 region has the DNA TGTGCCAGCAGCTTGCCCACTTTTAACACTGAAGCTTTCTTT.